The 26 T cell receptor beta chains below all came from one sample that was sequenced in a study of T cell responses to AZD1222 COVID-19 vaccine. Clones were sequenced by immunoSEQ multiplex PCR, and TCRdb holds only the in-frame ones, with some missing. The repertoire holds fewer than 200,000 clones, with about 89% as singletons. The material was peripheral blood, obtained on day 0 of AZD1222 vaccination. The receptors originated from an adult in good health.

The chain recombines TRBV9 with TRBJ1-1; unclear D gene. The CDR3 extends over 12 amino acids. CDR1 SGDLS and CDR2 YYNGEE come from the germline V gene. The V and J ends lost 6 bases and 4 bases respectively, with 10 bases between them. The CDR3 bases are TGTGCCAGCACCCCAGCGGGCACTGAAGCTTTCTTT. This sequence encodes CASTPAGTEAFF.

The J gene is TRBJ1-2, the V gene TRBV6-5; D possibly corresponds to TRBD1 (6 bases). Germline V gives CDR1 MNHEY, CDR2 SVGAGI. V lost 4 bases to trimming and J lost 1 base, with 16 bases between them. This CDR3 is built from 16 residues. The CDR3 DNA follows: TGTGCCAGCAGTTGGGGGCTCACCCCCGATAACTATGGCTACACCTTC. Translated, it gives CASSWGLTPDNYGYTF.

This clone was counted a few times. The chain has TRBV27 and TRBJ1-3; TRBD1 might be the D (5 bases). The CDR3 is 19 residues long. Germline V gene data show CDR1 as MNHEY and CDR2 as SMNVEV (reference sequence). V was shortened by 2 bases and J by 1 base, with 21 bases between the two germline ends. The CDR3 here is CASSLRGTRTGGSGNTIYF. The CDR3 nucleotides are TGTGCCAGCAGTTTAAGAGGGACTAGGACCGGGGGATCTGGAAACACCATATATTTT.

V is TRBV2 and J is TRBJ1-1, with TRBD1 as a possible D gene (5 bases). The CDR3 consists of 12 residues. V was pared by 2 bases and J by 11 bases, with 12 bases between. Germline lookup yields CDR1 SNHLY and CDR2 FYNNEI. The CDR3 sequence is CASSEYSRVAFF. As DNA, the CDR3 is TGTGCCAGCAGTGAATACAGCAGGGTGGCTTTCTTT.

The CDR3 sequence is CASSQEVRGAEAFF. In nucleotides, the CDR3 is TGTGCCAGCAGCCAAGAGGTCAGGGGCGCTGAAGCTTTCTTT. The genes are TRBV3-1 (or the pseudogene TRBV3-2) and TRBJ1-1; the D gene is possibly TRBD1 (6 bases). V was cut by 0 bases and J by 6 bases, with 11 bases left in between. In germline, CDR1 is LGHDT, CDR2 YNNKEL (reference sequence). The CDR3 loop spans 14 amino acids.

The gene calls are TRBV6-5 and TRBJ1-6, with 7 bases identical to TRBD1. Per the germline V gene, CDR1 is MNHEY and CDR2 is SVGAGI. Trimming took 5 bases from V and 9 from J; bases not matched to a gene: 4. The CDR3 extends over 13 amino acids. CDR3 DNA sequence: TGTGCCAGCAGTAGGGGGCGGGGTTCACCCCTCCACTTT. Its translation is CASSRGRGSPLHF.

This chain uses TRBV6-1 with TRBJ1-6; D not resolved. V lost 2 bases, J lost 10 bases, and 15 bases lay in between. The germline V gene encodes CDR1 MNHNS and CDR2 SASEGT. This CDR3 comprises 15 residues. The CDR3 spells CASSEFVGLGSPLHF. CDR3 sequence (DNA): TGTGCCAGCAGTGAATTTGTGGGGTTAGGCTCACCCCTCCACTTT.

V gene TRBV21-1 combines with J gene TRBJ1-5. TRBV21-1 is an annotated pseudogene. The CDR3 contains 16 residues. CDR3 residues: CASSKYEGGAGQPQHF. In DNA, the CDR3 is TGTGCCAGCAGCAAATATGAGGGGGGCGCGGGGCAGCCCCAGCATTTT.

The CDR3 spells CASSQVGAGSYEQYF. CDR3 sequence (DNA): TGTGCCAGCAGCCAAGTTGGGGCCGGTTCCTACGAGCAGTACTTC. The chain has TRBV14 and TRBJ2-7; D is possibly TRBD1 (5 bases). The germline gives CDR1 SGHDN, CDR2 FVKESK. The V and J ends lost 1 base and 1 base respectively, with 11 bases between them. This CDR3 contains 15 residues.

The chain recombines TRBV4-2 with TRBJ1-6; no clear D. The CDR3 covers 17 residues. Trimming took 0 bases from V and 0 from J, leaving 9 bases between them. CDR1 is LGHNA and CDR2 is YNFKEQ in the germline V gene. CDR3 loop: CASSQDPSSSYNSPLHF. In DNA, the CDR3 is TGTGCCAGCAGCCAAGATCCCTCGAGCTCCTATAATTCACCCCTCCACTTT.

This chain connects TRBV5-5 to TRBJ1-6, with TRBD1 as a possible D gene (5 bases). Germline CDR1 SGHKS, CDR2 YYEKEE (reference sequence). The V end was cut by 2 bases, the J end by 7 bases, with 19 bases between. The CDR3 consists of 17 residues. The CDR3: CASSFRSSREANSPLHF. CDR3 sequence (DNA): TGTGCCAGCAGCTTCCGGTCTTCCAGGGAGGCGAATTCACCCCTCCACTTT.

This clone has a single count. The rearrangement joins TRBV12-3 or TRBV12-4 to TRBJ2-1, with 8 bases aligning to TRBD2. Trimming at V came to 8 bases and at J to 6 bases, leaving 6 bases not matched to a gene. The CDR3 consists of 13 residues. The DNA for the CDR3 is TGTGCCAGCGGGGGACTAGGGGGCAATGAGCAGTTCTTC. Translation: CASGGLGGNEQFF.

The chain recombines TRBV3-1 (or the pseudogene TRBV3-2) with TRBJ1-5, with D unclear. Germline V lookup: CDR1 LGHDT, CDR2 YNNKEL (reference sequence). The ends were cut back, 2 bases at V and 3 bases at J, with 17 bases in the middle. The CDR3 extends over 17 amino acids. The CDR3 bases are TGTGCCAGCAGCCAACCCATCCCCCGGGGAGCCAATCAGCCCCAGCATTTT. It codes for CASSQPIPRGANQPQHF.

J is TRBJ1-2 and V is TRBV14; a possible D gene is TRBD1 (6 bases). CDR1 is SGHDN and CDR2 is FVKESK in the germline V gene. The V end lost 0 bases, the J end lost 2 bases, and 13 bases lay between the germline ends. This CDR3 has 16 amino acids. CDR3 protein: CASSQESRGVNYGYTF. The CDR3 DNA is TGTGCCAGCAGCCAAGAATCCAGGGGTGTAAACTATGGCTACACCTTC.

The chain has TRBV7-9 and TRBJ1-2; a possible D gene is TRBD1 (6 bases). CDR3 length: 16 residues. CDR1 is SEHNR, CDR2 FQNEAQ, per germline (reference sequence). Trimming pared 4 bases from V and 4 bases from J, leaving 19 bases between. The CDR3 loop reads CASSSGAGQRFYGYTF. The DNA of the CDR3 is TGTGCCAGCAGCTCAGGGGCAGGACAGAGATTCTATGGCTACACCTTC. Drawing the rest from reference TRBV7-9 and TRBJ1-2, the complete variable domain is DTGVSQNPRHKITKRGQNVTFRCDPISEHNRLYWYRQTLGQGPEFLTYFQNEAQLEKSRLLSDRFSAERPKGSFSTLEIQRTEQGDSAMYLCASSSGAGQRFYGYTFGSGTRLTVV.

The chain joins TRBV28 to TRBJ1-2, with D unresolved. This CDR3 has 14 amino acids. V lost 3 bases, J lost 4 bases, and 12 bases lay in between. The germline V gene encodes CDR1 MDHEN and CDR2 SYDVKM. The CDR3 spells CASSFGQAPYGYTF. Written as DNA, the CDR3 is TGTGCCAGCAGTTTCGGGCAGGCCCCCTATGGCTACACCTTC.

The rearrangement links TRBV18 to TRBJ1-2, with D maybe TRBD1 (6 bases). Trimming took off 6 bases at V and 6 bases at J, with 14 bases between the two ends. CDR3 length equals 13 residues. Germline-derived CDR1 and CDR2 are KGHSH and LQKENI. The CDR3 sequence: CASSAGTRDGYTF. The CDR3 DNA follows: TGTGCCAGCTCTGCCGGGACAAGAGATGGCTACACCTTC.

The chain employs TRBV30 and TRBJ1-1; the match to TRBD1 covers 9 bases. V shed 3 bases, J shed 4 bases, and the junction held 9 bases outside the gene matches. This CDR3 has 15 residues. Germline CDR1 is GTSNPN and CDR2 is SVGIG (reference sequence). The CDR3 nucleotides read TGTGCCTGGAGAGGGGGACAGGGCTTCAGCACTGAAGCTTTCTTT. Translated: CAWRGGQGFSTEAFF.

The genes are TRBV5-1 and TRBJ2-1; 12 bases map to TRBD2. The CDR3 contains 17 residues. CDR1 and CDR2 (germline): SGHRS, YFSETQ. Trimming took 0 bases from V and 3 from J; bases not matched to a gene: 4. CDR3 DNA sequence: TGCGCCAGCAGCTTGGGACCTAGCGGGGGGGTCTACAATGAGCAGTTCTTC. The encoded protein is CASSLGPSGGVYNEQFF.

The chain is built from TRBV28 and TRBJ1-2, with TRBD1 as a possible D gene (6 bases). V was pared by 6 bases and J by 4 bases, with 9 bases between. The germline V gene has CDR1 MDHEN and CDR2 SYDVKM. The CDR3 spans 12 residues. In nucleotides, the CDR3 is TGTGCCAGCAGGCAGGGGCGCTATGGCTACACCTTC. This sequence encodes CASRQGRYGYTF.

The sample holds a few counts of this clone. This chain connects TRBV10-3 to TRBJ1-3; TRBD1 is a possible D gene (5 bases). Per the germline V gene, CDR1 is ENHRY and CDR2 is SYGVKD. The length of the CDR3 is 14 residues. V lost 4 bases and J lost 0, with 7 bases in between. This chain's CDR3 is CAISAGDSGNTIYF. CDR3 nucleotides: TGTGCCATCAGTGCGGGGGACTCTGGAAACACCATATATTTT.

The V and J genes are TRBV9 and TRBJ2-1; the D gene is possibly TRBD2 (5 bases). Germline values: CDR1 SGDLS, CDR2 YYNGEE. This CDR3 comprises 14 residues. V gave up 0 bases and J gave up 10 bases, with 14 bases separating them. CDR3: CASSVVGLQSEQFF. The DNA for the CDR3 is TGTGCCAGCAGCGTAGTAGGACTTCAGTCGGAGCAGTTCTTC.

V is TRBV6-1 and J is TRBJ1-1; 7 bases line up with TRBD1. V was pared by 3 bases and J by 7 bases, with 5 bases of the junction left unmatched. This CDR3 has 13 amino acids. Germline CDR1 reads MNHNS; CDR2 reads SASEGT. The CDR3 reads CASSDRGGSEAFF. Written as DNA, the CDR3 is TGTGCCAGCAGTGACAGGGGGGGCAGTGAAGCTTTCTTT.

The chain is built from TRBV18 and TRBJ1-4; D possibly corresponds to TRBD1 (5 bases). Germline V gives CDR1 KGHSH, CDR2 LQKENI. The V gene lost 3 bases and the J gene lost 8 bases, with 13 bases spanning the gap. The CDR3 runs to 14 residues. CDR3: CASSPSGFREKLFF. The CDR3 DNA reads as TGTGCCAGCTCACCCTCAGGGTTTCGAGAAAAACTGTTTTTT.

The chain uses TRBV5-1 and TRBJ2-7, with D tentatively TRBD2 (6 bases). Germline V gene sequence: CDR1 SGHRS, CDR2 YFSETQ. Trimming removed 5 bases from V and 4 bases from J, with 13 bases in between. There are 13 residues in the CDR3. In DNA form, the CDR3 reads TGCGCCAGCAGTAGAGGGACTTCTTACGAGCAGTACTTC. Translation gives CASSRGTSYEQYF.

The chain is built from TRBV28 and TRBJ2-1; D ambiguous. The germline V gene encodes CDR1 MDHEN and CDR2 SYDVKM. This CDR3 is 14 amino acids long. V lost 4 bases to trimming and J lost 0 bases, with 7 bases between them. The CDR3 sequence is CASSWATSYNEQFF. CDR3 in DNA: TGTGCCAGCAGTTGGGCCACCTCCTACAATGAGCAGTTCTTC.